This is a list of T cell receptor beta chains from one sample in a study of cytomegalovirus exposure and HLA in healthy donors. TCRdb keeps only in-frame clones here, not all; method: immunoSEQ multiplex PCR. Here the sample spans over 200,000 clones, roughly 80% being singletons. Sequencing was performed on PBMCs. The origin of the receptors is a male donor in good health and CMV-seronegative. Each CDR3 is given with its conserved first and last residue. Each record gives: J gene, D gene, V gene, CDR3 protein. A D gene is named only where the DNA matches it firmly.

TRBJ1-2	TRBD1	TRBV18	CASSQDRDHYGYTF
TRBJ2-7	TRBD2	TRBV6-6	CASSNPSGRASYEQYF
.	TRBD2	TRBV7-8	CASSSIAGGPSHEQYF
TRBJ2-1	.	TRBV2	CASRAQALDEQFF
TRBJ1-1	.	TRBV5-5	CASSNFMNTEAFF
TRBJ2-1	.	TRBV10-1	CAKKGVALSSYNEQFF
TRBJ1-5	.	TRBV28	CASTLGQTFQPQHF
TRBJ2-1	TRBD1	TRBV4-1	CASSPTGGNEQFF
TRBJ2-7	TRBD2	TRBV4-1	CASSPRTSGSYEQYF
TRBJ2-1	TRBD2	TRBV7-9	CASSSAGVMNEQFF
TRBJ1-1	.	TRBV5-1	CASSLAGANTEAFF
TRBJ1-1	.	TRBV7-3	CASSLNAGMNTEAFF
TRBJ2-7	.	TRBV4-1	CASSQRGSSYEQYF
TRBJ2-7	TRBD2	TRBV18	CASSFAATSGTGRNEQYF
TRBJ1-4	TRBD1	TRBV11-2	CASTRWGQKSANEKLFF
TRBJ2-3	.	TRBV6-6	CASNTWDTQYF
TRBJ1-1	.	TRBV5-1	CASSLGLGRNTEAFF
TRBJ2-1	TRBD2	TRBV5-8	CAGDGLAETFSYNEQFF
TRBJ1-4	TRBD1	TRBV28	CASSFGQVGEKLFF
TRBJ2-3	TRBD2	TRBV5-1	CASSLGQLAGVTDTQYF
TRBJ1-2	TRBD1	TRBV19	CASSTTGVNYGYTF
TRBJ2-1	TRBD2	TRBV19	CASSIVASGRTSEQFF
TRBJ2-1	.	TRBV7-9	CATAGGEQFF
TRBJ1-5	TRBD1	TRBV5-5	CASSLQGGNQPQHF
TRBJ2-1	TRBD2	TRBV5-1	CASSLRTSGRGDEQFF
TRBJ2-7	.	TRBV6-1	CASMGGVGNPYEQYF
TRBJ1-1	.	TRBV2	CASSEENTLNTEAFF
TRBJ2-3	TRBD2	TRBV7-8	CASSQGLAGSSSTDTQYF
TRBJ2-7	.	TRBV28	CATEQGAYYEQYF
TRBJ1-1	TRBD1	TRBV5-1	CASSPWTGPRTEAFF
TRBJ2-1	.	TRBV2	CASSDQGPSYNEQFF
TRBJ1-5	.	TRBV5-8	CASSLVRQGSQPQHF
TRBJ2-1	TRBD2	TRBV19	CASSIAGAGYNEQFF
TRBJ2-1	TRBD1	TRBV19	CASSFRQGGSWNEQFF
TRBJ2-7	TRBD2	TRBV7-6	CASSASGGAFHEQYF
TRBJ1-3	TRBD1	TRBV6-5	CASSRTGGAGNTIYF
TRBJ2-3	.	TRBV2	CASSLGASSTDTQYF
TRBJ2-1	.	TRBV18	CASSLRRGQASYNEQFF
TRBJ2-7	.	TRBV27	CASRYTSSYEQYF
TRBJ2-7	.	TRBV27	CASSAWAIRSYEQYF
TRBJ2-1	TRBD1	TRBV11-2	CASSLDGTGVYNEQFF
TRBJ2-7	TRBD2	TRBV4-1	CASSQEGVLAGGPYEQYF
TRBJ2-1	.	TRBV11-2	CASSLVPGSYNEQFF
TRBJ1-1	.	TRBV6-7	CASPKTGINTEAFF
TRBJ1-2	TRBD1	TRBV19	CASRDRGPSGYTF
TRBJ1-1	TRBD1	TRBV6-6	CASSYWDRGWDDFF
TRBJ1-5	.	TRBV6-6	CASSEPNQPQHF
TRBJ2-2	.	TRBV9	CASSVLSRGTGELFF
TRBJ2-2	.	TRBV6-6	CASIEGGANTGELFF
TRBJ2-1	.	TRBV27	CASTSVRGIDEQFF
TRBJ2-7	TRBD2	TRBV2	CASSPGGASGTPLRYF
TRBJ2-1	TRBD2	TRBV7-9	CASSLTGLSNNEQFF
TRBJ2-7	.	TRBV5-6	CASGSVGVLSYYEQYF
TRBJ2-1	.	TRBV5-1	CASSLLDSYNEQFF
TRBJ2-7	TRBD1	TRBV6-6	CASRPRDRGYEQYF